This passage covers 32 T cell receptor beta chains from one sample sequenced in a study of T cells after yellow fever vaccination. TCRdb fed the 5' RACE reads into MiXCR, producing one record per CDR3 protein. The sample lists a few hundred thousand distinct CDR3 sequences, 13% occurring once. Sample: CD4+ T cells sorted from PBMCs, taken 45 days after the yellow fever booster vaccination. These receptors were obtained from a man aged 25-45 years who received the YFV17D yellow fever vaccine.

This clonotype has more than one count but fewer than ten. The CDR3 spells CASSLRRAKIIAANEQFF. CDR3 nucleotides: TGCGCCAGCAGCTTGCGGCGGGCCAAAATCATAGCGGCCAATGAGCAGTTCTTC. The J gene is TRBJ2-1, the V gene TRBV5-1; tentative D call: TRBD2 (6 bases). V was pared by 1 base and J by 6 bases, with 23 bases between. Germline CDR1 is SGHRS and CDR2 is YFSETQ. The CDR3 runs 18 residues.

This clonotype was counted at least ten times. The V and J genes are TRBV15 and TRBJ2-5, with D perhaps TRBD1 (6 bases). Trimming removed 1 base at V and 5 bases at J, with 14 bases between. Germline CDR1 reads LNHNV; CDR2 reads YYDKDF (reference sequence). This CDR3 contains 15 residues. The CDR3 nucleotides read TGTGCCACCAGCAGAGGAGGGGGTCCCTTGGAGACCCAGTACTTC. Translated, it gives CATSRGGGPLETQYF.

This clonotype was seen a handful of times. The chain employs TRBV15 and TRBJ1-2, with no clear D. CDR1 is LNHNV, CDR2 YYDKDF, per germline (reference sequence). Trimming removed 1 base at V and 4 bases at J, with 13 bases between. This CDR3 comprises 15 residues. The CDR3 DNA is TGTGCCACCAGCAGAGTGGCCACTCCCTCCTATGGCTACACCTTC. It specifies CATSRVATPSYGYTF.

The CDR3 DNA is TGTGCCAGCAGCGTCAACGAGCAGTACTTC. As protein: CASSVNEQYF. The V and J genes are TRBV7-3 and TRBJ2-7; D remains unclear. With 5 bases removed from V and 5 bases from J, the gap between germline ends came to 4 bases. Germline CDR1 SGHTA, CDR2 FQGTGA. There are 10 residues in the CDR3.

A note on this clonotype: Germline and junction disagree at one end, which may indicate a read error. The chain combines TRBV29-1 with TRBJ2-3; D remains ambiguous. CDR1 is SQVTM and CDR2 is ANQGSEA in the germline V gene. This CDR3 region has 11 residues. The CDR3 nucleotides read TGCAGCGTTGTCTTATCCCCGCAGCAGGATTTT. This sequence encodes CSVVLSPQQDF.

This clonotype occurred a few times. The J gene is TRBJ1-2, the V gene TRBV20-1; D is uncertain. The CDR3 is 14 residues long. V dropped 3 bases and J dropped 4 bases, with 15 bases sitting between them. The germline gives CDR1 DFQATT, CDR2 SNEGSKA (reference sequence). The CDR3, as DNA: TGCAGTGCTAGTCTAAATGTAGGAGGCTATGGCTACACCTTC. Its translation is CSASLNVGGYGYTF.

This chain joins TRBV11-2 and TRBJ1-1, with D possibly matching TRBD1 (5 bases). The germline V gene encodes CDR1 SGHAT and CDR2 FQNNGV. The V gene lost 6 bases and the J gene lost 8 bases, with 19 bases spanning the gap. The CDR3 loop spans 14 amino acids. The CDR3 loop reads CASRPPAGGSEAFF. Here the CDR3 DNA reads TGTGCCAGCAGGCCCCCGGCGGGGGGTTCCGAAGCTTTCTTT.

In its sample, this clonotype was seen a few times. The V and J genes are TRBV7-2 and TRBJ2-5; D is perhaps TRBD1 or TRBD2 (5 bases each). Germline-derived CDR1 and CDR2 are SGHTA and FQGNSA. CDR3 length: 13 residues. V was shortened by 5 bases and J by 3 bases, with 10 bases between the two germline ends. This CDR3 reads CASSLGEKETQYF. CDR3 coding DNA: TGTGCCAGCAGCCTGGGGGAAAAAGAGACCCAGTACTTC.

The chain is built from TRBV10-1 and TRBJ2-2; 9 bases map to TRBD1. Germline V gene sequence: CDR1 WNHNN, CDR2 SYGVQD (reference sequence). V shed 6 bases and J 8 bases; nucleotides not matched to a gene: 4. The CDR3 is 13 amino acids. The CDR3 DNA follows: TGCGCCAGCAGAGGACAGGGGTCAGGGGAGCTGTTTTTT. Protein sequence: CASRGQGSGELFF.

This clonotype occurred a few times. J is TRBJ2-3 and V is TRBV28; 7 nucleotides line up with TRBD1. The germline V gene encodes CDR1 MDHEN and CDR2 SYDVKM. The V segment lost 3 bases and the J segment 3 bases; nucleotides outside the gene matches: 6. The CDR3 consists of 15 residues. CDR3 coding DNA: TGTGCCAGCAGTTTGAACAGGGGTTGGACAGATACGCAGTATTTT. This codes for CASSLNRGWTDTQYF.

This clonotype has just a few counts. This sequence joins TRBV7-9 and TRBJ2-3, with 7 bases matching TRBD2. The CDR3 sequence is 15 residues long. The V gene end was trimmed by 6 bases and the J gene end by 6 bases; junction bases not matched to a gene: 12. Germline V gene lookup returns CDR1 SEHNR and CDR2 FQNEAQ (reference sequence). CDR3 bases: TGTGCCAGCAGTTTAAGCGGGGTCGGCTCCGATACGCAGTATTTT. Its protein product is CASSLSGVGSDTQYF.

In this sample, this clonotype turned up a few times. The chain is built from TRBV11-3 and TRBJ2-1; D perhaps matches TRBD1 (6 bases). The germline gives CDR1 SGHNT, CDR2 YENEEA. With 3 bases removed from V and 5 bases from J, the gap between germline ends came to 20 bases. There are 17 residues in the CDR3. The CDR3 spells CASSLDLRGGTDNEQFF. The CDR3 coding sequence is TGTGCCAGCAGCTTGGATCTCAGGGGTGGTACGGACAATGAGCAGTTCTTC.

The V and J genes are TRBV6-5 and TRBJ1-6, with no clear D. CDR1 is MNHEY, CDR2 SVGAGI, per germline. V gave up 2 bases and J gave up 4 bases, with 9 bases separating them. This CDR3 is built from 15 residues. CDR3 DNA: TGTGCCAGCAGTTACGGCTGGCAGTATAATTCACCCCTCCACTTT. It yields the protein CASSYGWQYNSPLHF.

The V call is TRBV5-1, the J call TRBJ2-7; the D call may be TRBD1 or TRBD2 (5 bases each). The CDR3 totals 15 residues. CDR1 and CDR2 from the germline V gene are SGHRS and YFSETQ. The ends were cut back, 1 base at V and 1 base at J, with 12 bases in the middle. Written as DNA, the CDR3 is TGCGCCAGCAGCTTGTTAACAGGAGGTTCCTACGAGCAGTACTTC. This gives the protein CASSLLTGGSYEQYF.

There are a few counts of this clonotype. CDR3 region: CATSDFETRTDTQYF. The CDR3, as DNA: TGTGCCACCAGTGATTTTGAGACTAGAACAGATACGCAGTATTTT. The V gene is TRBV24-1, the J gene TRBJ2-3, with D possibly being TRBD2 (6 bases). Per the germline V gene, CDR1 is KGHDR and CDR2 is SFDVKD. The CDR3 spans 15 residues. The V and J ends lost 1 base and 3 bases respectively, with 10 bases between them.

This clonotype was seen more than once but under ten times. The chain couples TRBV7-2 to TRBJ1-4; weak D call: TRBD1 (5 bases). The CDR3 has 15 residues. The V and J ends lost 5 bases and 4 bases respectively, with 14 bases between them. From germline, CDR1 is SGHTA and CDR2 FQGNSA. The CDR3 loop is CASSGRGRLNEKLFF. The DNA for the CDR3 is TGTGCCAGCAGCGGTAGGGGTCGACTTAATGAAAAACTGTTTTTT. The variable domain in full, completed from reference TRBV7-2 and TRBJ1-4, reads GAGVSQSPSNKVTEKGKDVELRCDPISGHTALYWYRQSLGQGLEFLIYFQGNSAPDKSGLPSDRFSAERTGGSVSTLTIQRTQQEDSAVYLCASSGRGRLNEKLFFGSGTQLSVL.

This chain's CDR3 is CSARAVAGGETNEKLFF. CDR3 coding DNA: TGCAGTGCTAGAGCGGTGGCAGGGGGAGAGACTAATGAAAAACTGTTTTTT. The genes are TRBV20-1 and TRBJ1-4; TRBD1 aligns across 7 bases. The CDR3 length is 17 residues. From germline, CDR1 is DFQATT and CDR2 SNEGSKA (reference sequence). V shed 1 base, J shed 2 bases, and the junction held 10 bases outside the gene matches.

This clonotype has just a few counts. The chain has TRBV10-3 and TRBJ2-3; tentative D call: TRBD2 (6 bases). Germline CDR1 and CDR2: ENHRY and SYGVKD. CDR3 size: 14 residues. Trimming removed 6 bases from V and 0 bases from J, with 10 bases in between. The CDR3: CAIRRDPSTDTQYF. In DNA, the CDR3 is TGTGCCATCAGGCGGGACCCCAGCACAGATACGCAGTATTTT.

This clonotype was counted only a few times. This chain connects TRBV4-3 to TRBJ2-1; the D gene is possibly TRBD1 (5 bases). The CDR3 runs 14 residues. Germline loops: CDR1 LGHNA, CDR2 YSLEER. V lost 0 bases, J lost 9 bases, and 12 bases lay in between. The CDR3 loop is CASSQEGRSGEQFF. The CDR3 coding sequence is TGCGCCAGCAGCCAAGAGGGGCGGAGTGGTGAGCAGTTCTTC.

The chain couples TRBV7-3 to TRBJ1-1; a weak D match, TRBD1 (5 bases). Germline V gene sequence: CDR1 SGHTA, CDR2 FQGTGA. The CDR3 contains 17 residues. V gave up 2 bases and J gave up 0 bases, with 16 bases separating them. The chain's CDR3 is CASSLGGTAGMNTEAFF. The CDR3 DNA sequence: TGTGCCAGCAGCTTAGGCGGGACCGCGGGGATGAACACTGAAGCTTTCTTT.

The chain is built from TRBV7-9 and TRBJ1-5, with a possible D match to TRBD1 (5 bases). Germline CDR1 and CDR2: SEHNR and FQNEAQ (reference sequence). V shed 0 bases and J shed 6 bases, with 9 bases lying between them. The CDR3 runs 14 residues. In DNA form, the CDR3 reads TGTGCCAGCAGCTTAGCTGGGGGGGGTCAGCCCCAGCATTTT. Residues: CASSLAGGGQPQHF. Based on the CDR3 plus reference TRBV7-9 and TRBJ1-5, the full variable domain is DTGVSQNPRHKITKRGQNVTFRCDPISEHNRLYWYRQTLGQGPEFLTYFQNEAQLEKSRLLSDRFSAERPKGSFSTLEIQRTEQGDSAMYLCASSLAGGGQPQHFGDGTRLSIL.

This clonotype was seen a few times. In nucleotides, the CDR3 is TGTGCCAGCAGTTCCCCGACTAGCGGGAGTCGCGGGCAGTATTTT. Its protein product is CASSSPTSGSRGQYF. The rearrangement joins TRBV6-5 to TRBJ2-3, with 12 bases lining up with TRBD2. The CDR3 extends over 15 amino acids. The trim removed 4 bases at V and 11 bases at J, leaving 10 bases unmatched. CDR1 and CDR2 from the germline V gene are MNHEY and SVGAGI.

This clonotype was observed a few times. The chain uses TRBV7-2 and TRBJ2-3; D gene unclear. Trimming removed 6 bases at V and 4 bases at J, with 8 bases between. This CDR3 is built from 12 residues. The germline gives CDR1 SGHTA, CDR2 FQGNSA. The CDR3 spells CASRPGADTQYF. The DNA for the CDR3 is TGTGCCAGCAGACCGGGCGCAGATACGCAGTATTTT.

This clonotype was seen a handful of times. CDR3 DNA: TGTGCCAGCAGGACGGGGGGGAGTTTTGAAGCTTTCTTT. Its protein product is CASRTGGSFEAFF. This rearrangement joins TRBV12-3 or TRBV12-4 to TRBJ1-1; the D gene is possibly TRBD1 (5 bases). The CDR3 totals 13 residues. The V end was cut by 6 bases, the J end by 7 bases, with 15 bases between.

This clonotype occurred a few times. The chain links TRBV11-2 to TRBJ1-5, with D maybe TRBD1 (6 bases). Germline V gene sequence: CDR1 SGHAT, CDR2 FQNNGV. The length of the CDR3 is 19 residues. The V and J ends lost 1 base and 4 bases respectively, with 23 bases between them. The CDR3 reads CASSLGRGGNSKGNQPQHF. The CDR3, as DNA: TGTGCCAGCAGCTTAGGTCGAGGGGGTAACAGCAAGGGGAATCAGCCCCAGCATTTT.

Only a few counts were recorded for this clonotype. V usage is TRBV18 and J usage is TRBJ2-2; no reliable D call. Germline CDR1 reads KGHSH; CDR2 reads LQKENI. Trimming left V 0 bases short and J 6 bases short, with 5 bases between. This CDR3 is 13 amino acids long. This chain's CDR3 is CASSPPRAGELFF. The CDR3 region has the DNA TGTGCCAGCTCACCACCTCGGGCCGGGGAGCTGTTTTTT.

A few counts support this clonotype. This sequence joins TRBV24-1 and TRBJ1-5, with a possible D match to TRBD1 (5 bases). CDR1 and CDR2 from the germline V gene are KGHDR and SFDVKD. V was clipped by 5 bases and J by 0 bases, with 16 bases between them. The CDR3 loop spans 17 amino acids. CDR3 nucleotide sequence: TGTGCCACCAGTGCAGCCCCGGGGGAGAATAGCAATCAGCCCCAGCATTTT. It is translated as CATSAAPGENSNQPQHF.

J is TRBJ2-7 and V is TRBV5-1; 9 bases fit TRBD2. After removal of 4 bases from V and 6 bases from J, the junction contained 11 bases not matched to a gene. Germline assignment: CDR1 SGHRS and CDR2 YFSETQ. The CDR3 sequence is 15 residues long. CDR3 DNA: TGCGCCAGCAGCCGCCAAGCGGGAGGTATCTCCGAGCAGTACTTC. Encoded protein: CASSRQAGGISEQYF.

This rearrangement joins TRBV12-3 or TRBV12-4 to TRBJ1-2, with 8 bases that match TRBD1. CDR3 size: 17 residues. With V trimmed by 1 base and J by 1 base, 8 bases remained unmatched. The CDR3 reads CASSLGDRRLVNYGYTF. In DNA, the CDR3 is TGTGCCAGCAGTTTAGGGGACAGGAGACTGGTTAACTATGGCTACACCTTC.

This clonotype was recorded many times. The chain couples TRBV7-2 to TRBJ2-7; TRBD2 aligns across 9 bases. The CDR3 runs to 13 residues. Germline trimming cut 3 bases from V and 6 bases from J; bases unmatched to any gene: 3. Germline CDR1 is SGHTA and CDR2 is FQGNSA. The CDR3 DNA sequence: TGTGCCAGCAGCTTGGGCGGGAGGGGCGAGCAGTACTTC. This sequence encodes CASSLGGRGEQYF.

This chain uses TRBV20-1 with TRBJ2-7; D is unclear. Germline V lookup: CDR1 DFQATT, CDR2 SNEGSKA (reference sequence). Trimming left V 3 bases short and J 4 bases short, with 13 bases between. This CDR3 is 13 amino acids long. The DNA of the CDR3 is TGCAGTGCTAGCGGCCACGGGCCTTACGAGCAGTACTTC. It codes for CSASGHGPYEQYF.

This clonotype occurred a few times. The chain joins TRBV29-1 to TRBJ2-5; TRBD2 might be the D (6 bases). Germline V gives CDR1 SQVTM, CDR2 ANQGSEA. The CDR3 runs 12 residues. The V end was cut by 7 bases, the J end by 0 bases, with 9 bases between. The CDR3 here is CSASGYQETQYF. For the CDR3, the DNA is TGCAGCGCAAGCGGGTACCAAGAGACCCAGTACTTC.